The TCR beta chain described here comes from a study of blood T cell repertoires in COVID-19 (dated by TCRdb to about 2020). For context, the study as a whole: The collaborator samples originated in the United States, Italy and Spain and spanned the acute and convalescent phases of COVID-19. The prospective study material was composed of cDNA or gDNA derived from T cells, B-cell-depleted T cells, or PBMCs. The dataset comprised deeply sampled blood TCRbeta repertoires from subjects exposed to, actively infected with, or recovered from COVID-19. A freely available public database, intended as a resource for researchers studying the immune response to SARS-CoV-2, is where the repertoires were released. Samples came from the ongoing ImmuneRACE study (first 160 participants) plus 1,254 subjects from 6 global collaborators. Sample metadata almost always included a de-identified subject ID, COVID-19 status, age in years and sex. Where available, HLA class I and class II types were obtained from metadata supplied by the sample provider rather than from assay-based typing.

Worth noting for this clone: Its antigen is currently not known. One base away there is no much larger clone; base qualities are not given.

TCRbeta CDR3 regions were amplified from genomic DNA using the immunoSEQ Assay, a bias-controlled multiplex PCR. Per the source publication's procedure: Nucleated cell counts per sample were estimated from amplification of reference gene primers within the assay. To quantify the absolute abundance of each unique TCRbeta CDR3 rearrangement, sequence reads were collapsed and filtered. For each sample, productive Simpson clonality was calculated by taking the square root of Simpson's diversity index across productive rearrangements. The table was pulled from immuneACCESS by TCRdb, which kept in-frame rearrangements only. Such tables lose some clones; where checked, under half of the loss comes from unresolved V genes, and the rest has no known cause. V and J calls and clone size are copied from that table; D and trimming were computed from the DNA. A total of some 100,000 clones appear in this sample, around 80% of them only once. The ten top clones hold around 8% of the sample.

Whole blood was collected in K2EDTA tubes by collaborating institutions according to the institutions' own protocols. For TCRbeta analysis, collaborators shipped samples in one of three forms: frozen whole blood, isolated PBMCs, or DNA extracted from either of those sample types. Points the paper makes about the study in general: The quantity of clinical and demographic metadata differed by source and by participant and was supplied without curation.

Unmatched junction bases come to 12, with V trimmed by 4 bases and J by 4 bases. Inclusive of the bounding cysteine and phenylalanine, the CDR3 is 16 residues long. CDR3 DNA only is kept here, 48 bases in frame from base 1. CDR1 and CDR2, looked up from the germline V gene, are MGHRA and YSYEKL. The sequence was collected from a woman older than 75 with active or convalescent COVID-19. The chain joins TRBV4-1 to TRBJ2-5, with TRBD2 identical over 7 junction bases. Sequencing input: peripheral blood. The encoded CDR3 is CASSPPRGRAVETQYF. At the DNA level, the sequence is TGCGCCAGCAGCCCCCCAAGAGGGAGGGCCGTAGAGACCCAGTACTTC.